This note documents a single TCR beta chain sequence. Its target antigen remains unknown. No much larger clonotype is one base removed from it; base qualities were not supplied. Libraries were built with 5' RACE. Reads for this sample came from an Illumina HiSeq 2500. The second PCR ran for roughly 6 to 11 cycles and used a J-beta primer mix along with a sample-barcoded 5' primer. A template-switch 5' adaptor carrying 12 random nucleotides introduced a unique molecular identifier onto each TCR beta cDNA molecule. Each sample yielded at least 3 million CDR3-containing paired-end reads. All of the RNA was converted into first-strand cDNA using the Mint cDNA synthesis kit, with a TRBC-specific oligonucleotide serving as the primer. All cDNA was treated with uracil-DNA glycosylase and then went through a first 18-cycle PCR with the universal primers M1SS and BC2_uni_R. Under the source paper's analysis protocol: Normalization of each sample was performed by random selection of 1 million high-quality reads, each carrying a distinct molecular identifier. Instead of being binned into consensus sequences, reads that shared molecular identifiers were thrown out. CDR3 identification, clonotype clustering and error correction used MiTCR with a Q25 quality threshold and the strictest error-elimination algorithm. A nonparametric unseen species model with Euler transformation was used to estimate lower-bound total TCR beta diversity. TCRdb trimmed public reads at Q25 via fastp, called clones via MiXCR and kept in-frame beta chains. Entries that share a CDR3 protein sequence are merged under the most common genes and DNA. The V and J calls here are based on TCRdb, not the publication. Recorded for this sample are hundreds of thousands of distinct CDR3 sequences; about a fifth of them occurred a single time. The top ten constitute around 22% of the sample.

This entry is derived from a study of blood T cells in healthy people across ages (dated by TCRdb to between 2014 and 2017). Broadly, across the study: In model experiments, roughly one uniquely barcoded TCR beta cDNA molecule per two T cells was captured by template switching. The donors were split into four age groups: young (average around 17 years), middle-aged (39), aged (over 55) and long-lived (over 80). To avoid experimental bias, donors of different ages were spread randomly across the sequencing lanes. Using deep sequencing normalized with unique cDNA molecular identifiers, the study measured how TCR beta repertoire diversity changes with age. The study analyzed two additional independent replicas of 1 million unique cDNA reads from the same blood draw for two donors, one aged 18 to 29 and one aged 80 or older. Overall study outcomes, separate from this receptor: Conclusive comparison of naive and antigen-experienced compartments was prevented by the profiling of bulk unsorted PBMCs. Estimates of total diversity from one million sequenced T cells were regarded as lower bounds and underestimates. As age increased, observed TCR beta diversity per million T cells dropped in a roughly linear way, and a significant reduction was already evident by age 40. There was a strong correlation between observed TCR beta diversity and the percentage of naive T cells measured by flow cytometry. The CMV infection status of donors was not known, potentially confounding age-related changes in expanded clonotypes. Compared with the aged group, the long-lived group had more naive CD4+ T cells, fewer expanded clones and increased TCR diversity, a pattern suggesting age selection.

Donors were a few dozen systemically healthy Caucasian individuals from Russia aged roughly 6 to 100 years. Each donor gave about 9.2 milliliters of peripheral blood, drawn into EDTA-treated Vacutainer tubes. Ficoll-Paque density-gradient centrifugation was used to isolate PBMCs, with at least 6.5 million per sample. Trizol reagent was used to extract total RNA from the PBMCs, yielding at least 6 micrograms per sample. The percentages of naive CD45RAhigh/CD27high T cells were determined by flow cytometry on a PBMC aliquot from every donor. The germline V gene (reference sequence) provides CDR1 DFQATT and CDR2 SNEGSKA. Trimming takes 3 bases off V and 6 bases off J; junction bases not matched to a gene: 10. The CDR3 spans 16 residues, from the cysteine through the phenylalanine. The sequence is cut down to CDR3 DNA, 48 bases in frame from base 1.

Sequencing was performed on blood. The receptor was isolated from a man in his 70s in good health. The receptor chain draws on TRBV20-1 and TRBJ2-3; 12 of the junction bases match TRBD2. The DNA reads as follows: TGCAGTGCTAGCCCCCTAGCGGGGGGGCAGAGGGATACGCAGTATTTT. This is translated as CSASPLAGGQRDTQYF.